This entry lists 8 T cell receptor beta chains sequenced from one sample in a study of beta chain features in type 1 diabetes. Notes on the study in general: People with Type 1 diabetes carried modestly yet significantly shorter TCRB CDR3s in all four CD4+ subsets.

The whole isolated RNA underwent reverse transcription, so sequencing captured expressed TCRB transcripts. Generated by immunoSEQ multiplex PCR, the TCRdb table keeps only in-frame clones and is missing some. The sample has under 50,000 clones, over 60% seen once; the top ten hold roughly 2.2%. What these receptors recognize is not known. The specimen was Tregs from blood. All receptors come from a woman aged 18 to 35 with type 1 diabetes.

This clone was found a few times. The chain uses TRBV11-3 and TRBJ2-1, with D maybe TRBD2 (6 bases). Trimming took 4 bases from V and 5 from J, leaving 21 bases between them. Germline CDR1 and CDR2: SGHNT and YENEEA. CDR3 length: 17 amino acids. CDR3 coding DNA: TGTGCCAGCAGCTACCCTTTAGCGGTCCTAGGCCACAATGAGCAGTTCTTC. Its translation: CASSYPLAVLGHNEQFF. The full variable domain, its missing parts supplied by reference TRBV11-3 and TRBJ2-1, is EAGVVQSPRYKIIEKKQPVAFWCNPISGHNTLYWYLQNLGQGPELLIRYENEEAVDDSQLPKDRFSAERLKGVDSTLKIQPAELGDSAVYLCASSYPLAVLGHNEQFFGPGTRLTVL.

The rearrangement joins TRBV29-1 to TRBJ2-3, with D uncertain. Germline CDR1 reads SQVTM; CDR2 reads ANQGSEA. This CDR3 region has 12 residues. The V end was cut by 5 bases, the J end by 6 bases, with 12 bases between. The CDR3 spells CSVTEARDTQYF. CDR3 sequence (DNA): TGCAGCGTTACAGAAGCAAGGGATACGCAGTATTTT.

This chain links TRBV5-1 with TRBJ2-5; 11 bases match TRBD1. Unmatched junction bases numbered 2, after V lost 0 bases and J lost 4 bases. The CDR3 covers 15 residues. The germline V gene has CDR1 SGHRS and CDR2 YFSETQ. This CDR3 reads CASSLGTGGVETQYF. The CDR3, as DNA: TGCGCCAGCAGCTTGGGGACAGGGGGCGTAGAGACCCAGTACTTC.

This chain joins TRBV20-1 and TRBJ2-7; D gene unclear. CDR3 length equals 11 residues. V was clipped by 3 bases and J by 2 bases, with 5 bases between them. Germline V gene data show CDR1 as DFQATT and CDR2 as SNEGSKA (reference sequence). The DNA of the CDR3 is TGCAGTGCTAGGGGCCCCTACGAGCAGTACTTC. Amino acid sequence: CSARGPYEQYF.

The chain carries TRBV19 and TRBJ2-1, with 8 bases matching TRBD2. V gave up 4 bases and J gave up 7 bases; unmatched junction bases: 3. CDR1 is LNHDA and CDR2 is SQIVND in the germline V gene (reference sequence). The CDR3 consists of 13 residues. This CDR3 reads CASSTGGPNEQFF. CDR3 nucleotide sequence: TGTGCCAGTAGTACGGGAGGGCCGAATGAGCAGTTCTTC.

Details on this clone: The junction and the germline gene differ at one end; a read error may be behind it. The V call is TRBV9, the J call TRBJ2-7; the D gene is possibly TRBD2 (5 bases). Germline-derived CDR1 and CDR2 are SGDLS and YYNGEE. This CDR3 is built from 16 residues. CDR3 loop: CVSSPRGAESSYEQYF. The DNA of the CDR3 is TGTGTCAGCAGCCCCCGGGGAGCGGAATCTTCCTACGAGCAGTACTTC.

The CDR3 nucleotides are TGTGCCTGGAGTGCAGACTACGAGCAGTACTTC. Its protein is CAWSADYEQYF. The rearrangement uses TRBV30 and TRBJ2-7; no clear D gene. This CDR3 comprises 11 residues. With 1 base removed from V and 3 bases from J, the gap between germline ends came to 4 bases. From germline, CDR1 is GTSNPN and CDR2 SVGIG (reference sequence).

CDR3 sequence: CASRPGLLNEKLFF. Here the CDR3 DNA reads TGTGCCAGCAGACCGGGACTCCTCAATGAAAAACTGTTTTTT. The chain combines TRBV11-2 with TRBJ1-4, with a tentative D call TRBD1 (5 bases). V lost 6 bases and J 5 bases, leaving 13 bases between the germline ends. Germline V lookup: CDR1 SGHAT, CDR2 FQNNGV. The CDR3 spans 14 residues.